These 5 T cell receptor beta chains came from one sample sequenced in a study of T cell responses to AZD1222 COVID-19 vaccine. Produced via immunoSEQ multiplex PCR; TCRdb's table is partial and in-frame only. The table includes 100,000 or so clones, 90% to 95% detected once. The source material was peripheral blood, sampled on day 0 of AZD1222 vaccination. All receptors come from an adult in good health.

The chain is built from TRBV30 and TRBJ1-2; D unclear. Germline lookup yields CDR1 GTSNPN and CDR2 SVGIG (reference sequence). V was pared by 0 bases and J by 2 bases, with 13 bases between. This CDR3 is 15 amino acids long. The CDR3 sequence is CAWSVVAGPNYGYTF. The CDR3 DNA sequence: TGTGCCTGGAGTGTCGTGGCAGGACCAAACTATGGCTACACCTTC.

The V call is TRBV19, the J call TRBJ2-6, with D tentatively TRBD1 or TRBD2 (6 bases each). Germline V gene sequence: CDR1 LNHDA, CDR2 SQIVND (reference sequence). This CDR3 is built from 13 residues. V shed 8 bases and J shed 4 bases, with 9 bases lying between them. The CDR3: CASRGRGANVLTF. CDR3 nucleotides: TGTGCCAGTCGGGGGCGCGGGGCCAACGTCCTGACTTTC.

The chain links TRBV15 to TRBJ2-3; D is uncertain. Trimming left V 0 bases short and J 2 bases short, with 12 bases between. CDR3 length: 16 residues. CDR1 is LNHNV and CDR2 is YYDKDF in the germline V gene (reference sequence). This CDR3 is CATSRDRLPPTDTQYF. The CDR3 DNA follows: TGTGCCACCAGCAGAGATCGGCTTCCACCCACAGATACGCAGTATTTT.

The V call is TRBV9, the J call TRBJ1-1; D not resolved. The germline V gene has CDR1 SGDLS and CDR2 YYNGEE. The V gene lost 0 bases and the J gene lost 1 base, with 7 bases spanning the gap. This CDR3 contains 14 residues. The CDR3 coding sequence is TGTGCCAGCAGCGTAGAAGCGGAGAACACTGAAGCTTTCTTT. It is translated as CASSVEAENTEAFF.

This chain links TRBV28 with TRBJ1-2; D remains unclear. The germline V gene has CDR1 MDHEN and CDR2 SYDVKM. The CDR3 consists of 13 residues. The V gene lost 2 bases and the J gene lost 4 bases, with 8 bases spanning the gap. The CDR3 region has the DNA TGTGCCAGCAGTTTAGGGCAGAGCTATGGCTACACCTTC. Its translation is CASSLGQSYGYTF.